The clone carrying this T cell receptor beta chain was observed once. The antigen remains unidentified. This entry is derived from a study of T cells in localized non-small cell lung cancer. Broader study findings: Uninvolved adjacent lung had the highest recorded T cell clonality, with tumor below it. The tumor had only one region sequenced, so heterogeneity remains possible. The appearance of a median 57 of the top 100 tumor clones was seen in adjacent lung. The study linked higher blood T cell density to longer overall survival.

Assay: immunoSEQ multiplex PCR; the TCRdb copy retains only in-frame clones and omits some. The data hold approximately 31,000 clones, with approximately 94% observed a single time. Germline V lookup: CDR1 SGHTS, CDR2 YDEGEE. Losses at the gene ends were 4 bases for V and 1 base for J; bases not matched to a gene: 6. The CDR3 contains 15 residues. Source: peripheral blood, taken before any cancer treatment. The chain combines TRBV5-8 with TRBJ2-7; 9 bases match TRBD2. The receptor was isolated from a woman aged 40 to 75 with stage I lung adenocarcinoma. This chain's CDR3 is CASSDSGGVSYEQYF. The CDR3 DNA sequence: TGTGCCAGCAGCGATAGCGGGGGTGTATCCTACGAGCAGTACTTC.